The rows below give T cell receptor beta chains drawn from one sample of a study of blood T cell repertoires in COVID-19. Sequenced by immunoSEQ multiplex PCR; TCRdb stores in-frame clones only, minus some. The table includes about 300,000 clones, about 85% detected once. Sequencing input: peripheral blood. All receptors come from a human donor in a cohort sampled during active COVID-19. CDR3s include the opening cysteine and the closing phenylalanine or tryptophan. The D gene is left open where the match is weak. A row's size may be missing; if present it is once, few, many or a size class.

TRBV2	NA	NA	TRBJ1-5	TGTGCCAGCACTTTGCAGGGGCGGGGGCAGCCCCAGCATTTT	CASTLQGRGQPQHF
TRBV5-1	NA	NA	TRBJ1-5	TGCGCCAGCAGTGACAGGCCCAATCAGCCCCAGCATTTT	CASSDRPNQPQHF
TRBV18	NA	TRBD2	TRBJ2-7	TGTGCCAGCTCGACTAGCGGGAGAGATCGGAAGCAGTACTTC	CASSTSGRDRKQYF
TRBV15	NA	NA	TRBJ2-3	TGTGCCACCAGCCCCGGACTTAACACAGATACGCAGTATTTT	CATSPGLNTDTQYF
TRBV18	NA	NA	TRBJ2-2	TGTGCCAGCTCACGCCGACAGGGAGGCACCGGGGAGCTGTTTTTT	CASSRRQGGTGELFF
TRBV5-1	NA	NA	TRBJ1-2	TGCGCCAGCAGCTTGGCCAGAGGGGGAGAGGATGGCTACACCTTC	CASSLARGGEDGYTF
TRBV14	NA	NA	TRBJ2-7	TGTGCCAGCAGCCAAGATCACACTAGCTTTTCCGAGCAGTACTTC	CASSQDHTSFSEQYF
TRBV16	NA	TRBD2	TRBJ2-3	TGTGCCAGCAACCAACAGCTTTCGAGTAGCGGGAGGGCCAGCACAGATACGCAGTATTTT	CASNQQLSSSGRASTDTQYF
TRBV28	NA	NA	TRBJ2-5	TGTGCCAGCAGTTTCGCGGTGGGGGGGACCCAGTACTTC	CASSFAVGGTQYF
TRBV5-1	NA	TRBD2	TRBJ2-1	TGCGCCAGCAGCCCCCCGGGACTAGCGAACAATGAGCAGTTCTTC	CASSPPGLANNEQFF
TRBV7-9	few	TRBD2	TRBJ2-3	TGTGCCAGCAGCTTGGGACTAGCGGGAGTTTCAGATACGCAGTATTTT	CASSLGLAGVSDTQYF
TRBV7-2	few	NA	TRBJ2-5	TGTGCCAGCAGCTTATATGGGTCGGGAGAGACCCAGTACTTC	CASSLYGSGETQYF
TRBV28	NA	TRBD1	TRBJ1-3	TGTGCCAGCAGTACCTCCGGGACAGGGGGCCGAAACACCATATATTTT	CASSTSGTGGRNTIYF
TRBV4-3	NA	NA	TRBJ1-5	TGCGCCAGCAGCCCGGGGATTAATCAGCCCCAGCATTTT	CASSPGINQPQHF
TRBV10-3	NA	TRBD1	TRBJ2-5	TGTGCCATCAGTGAGTCGACAGGGGTGCAGGAGACCCAGTACTTC	CAISESTGVQETQYF
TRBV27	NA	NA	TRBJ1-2	TGTGCCAGCAGTTTTCAGGACGGGAGGGGGTATGGCTACACCTTC	CASSFQDGRGYGYTF
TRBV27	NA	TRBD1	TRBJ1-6	TGTGCCAGCAGTGCGACAGGGGGACCGACTTCACCCCTCCACTTT	CASSATGGPTSPLHF
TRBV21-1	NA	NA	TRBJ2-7	TGTGCCGGCGCCGGCCGACTAGGTACCGAGCAGTACTTC	CAGAGRLGTEQYF
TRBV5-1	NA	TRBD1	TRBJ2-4	TGCGCCAGCAGCCCCGGACAGGGGGAGGGCATTCAGTACTTC	CASSPGQGEGIQYF
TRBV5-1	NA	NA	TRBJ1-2	TGCGCCAGCAGCTTGTCTGGGGCAACTGGCTACACCTTC	CASSLSGATGYTF
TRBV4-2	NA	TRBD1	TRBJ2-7	TGTGCCAGCAGCCCTCTAGGGGACAGGACCTACGAGCAGTACTTC	CASSPLGDRTYEQYF
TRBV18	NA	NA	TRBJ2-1	TGTGCCTCCTCCTCCTACAATGAGCAGTTCTTC	CASSSYNEQFF
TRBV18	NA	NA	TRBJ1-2	TGTGCCAGCTCGCCAGGAGCAGACAGCTATGGCTACACCTTC	CASSPGADSYGYTF
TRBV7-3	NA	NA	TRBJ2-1	TGTGCCAGCTCCCCGCGCGAGGGTAATGAGCAGTTCTTC	CASSPREGNEQFF
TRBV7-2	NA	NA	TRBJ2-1	TGTGCCAGCAGCTTAGACGGCCCGAGGGAGTTCTTC	CASSLDGPREFF
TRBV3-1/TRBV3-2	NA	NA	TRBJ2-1	TGTGCCAGCAGCCAACCTGCGGGGACCCAGTTCTTC	CASSQPAGTQFF
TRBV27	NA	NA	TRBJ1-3	TGTGCCAGCAGGGGGGGAGGGGCTGGAAACACCATATATTTT	CASRGGGAGNTIYF
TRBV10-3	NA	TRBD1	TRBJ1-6	TGTGCCATCAGTCCGGGACAGACTAATTCACCCCTCCACTTT	CAISPGQTNSPLHF
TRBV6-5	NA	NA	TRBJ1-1	TGTGCCGGGGGGGACCCCTCAAGGAACACTGAAGCTTTCTTT	CAGGDPSRNTEAFF
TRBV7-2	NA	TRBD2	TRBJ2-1	TGTGCCAGCAGCTTAGGACCTCTAGCGGGAGGGCGGGATGAGCAGTTCTTC	CASSLGPLAGGRDEQFF
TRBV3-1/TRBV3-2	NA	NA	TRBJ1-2	TGTGCCAGCAGCCAAGAGTTATCCCTTTACGGCTATGGCTACACCTTC	CASSQELSLYGYGYTF
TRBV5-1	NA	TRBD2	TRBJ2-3	TGCGCCAGCAGGTGGACTAGCGGGATTACAGATACGCAGTATTTT	CASRWTSGITDTQYF
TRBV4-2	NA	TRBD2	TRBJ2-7	TGTGCCAGCAGCCAGGGACTAGCGGGAGAGGACGAGCAGTACTTC	CASSQGLAGEDEQYF
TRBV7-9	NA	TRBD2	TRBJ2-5	TGTGCCAGCAGTCCGTGGGAGGGGCAAGAGACCCAGTACTTC	CASSPWEGQETQYF
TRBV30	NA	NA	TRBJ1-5	TGTGCCTGGAGTCCCCCCCCGGGAAGGAGGCCCCAGCATTTT	CAWSPPPGRRPQHF
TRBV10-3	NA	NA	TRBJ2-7	TGTGCCACCTCGGGTTCGGCGGAGACAATGGGGAGCGAGCAGTACTTC	CATSGSAETMGSEQYF
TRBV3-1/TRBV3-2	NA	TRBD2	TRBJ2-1	TGTGCCAGCAGCCAATACACTAGCGGGGACGAGCAGTTCTTC	CASSQYTSGDEQFF
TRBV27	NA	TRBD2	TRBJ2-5	TGTGCCAGCAGTTTATTTGCGGGAGGGCCGAAGACCCAGTACTTC	CASSLFAGGPKTQYF
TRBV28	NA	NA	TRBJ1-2	TGTGCCAGCAGTTTCAGTATACAGGGCAATGGCTACACCTTC	CASSFSIQGNGYTF
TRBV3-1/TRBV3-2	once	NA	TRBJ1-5	TGTGCCAGCAGTCCTGACGGGAATCAGCCCCAGCATTTT	CASSPDGNQPQHF
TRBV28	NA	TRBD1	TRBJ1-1	TGTGCCAGCATCTTTCCGGGACAGGGAACTGAAGCTTTCTTT	CASIFPGQGTEAFF
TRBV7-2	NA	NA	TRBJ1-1	TGTGCCAGCAGCCCAATGCAGGGGTCTGAAGCTTTCTTT	CASSPMQGSEAFF
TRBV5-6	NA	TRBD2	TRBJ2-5	TGTGCCAGCAGCCGGACGGGGGGGAGGGCCTTGGAGACCCAGTACTTC	CASSRTGGRALETQYF
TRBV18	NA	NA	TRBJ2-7	TGTGCCAGCTCACTCGACAGGACCTACGAGCAGTACTTC	CASSLDRTYEQYF
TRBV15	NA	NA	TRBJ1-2	TGTGCCACCAGCAGAGATATCGGCTATGGCTACACCTTC	CATSRDIGYGYTF
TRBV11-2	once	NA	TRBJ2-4	TGTGCCAGCAGGGGAGGGGGATTAGCCAAAAACATTCAGTACTTC	CASRGGGLAKNIQYF
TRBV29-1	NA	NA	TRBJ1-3	TGCAGCGCGGGGGAGGGGACTGGAAACACCATATATTTT	CSAGEGTGNTIYF
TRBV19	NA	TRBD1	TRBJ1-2	TGTGCCAGTAGTGTTACCTGGACAGGAGCCGACTATGGCTACACCTTC	CASSVTWTGADYGYTF
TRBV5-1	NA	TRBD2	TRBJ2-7	TGCGCCAGCAGCACAGGGACTAGCGGGAACTACGAGCAGTACTTC	CASSTGTSGNYEQYF
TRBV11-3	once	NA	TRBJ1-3	TGTGCCAGCAGCCAGGGGCAGGCTGGAAACACCATATATTTT	CASSQGQAGNTIYF
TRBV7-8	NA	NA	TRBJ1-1	TGTGCCAGCAGCCTATCATTGACGGGTGCCGGCAACTTCCCCGCGGCCGAAGCTTTCTTT	CASSLSLTGAGNFPAAEAFF
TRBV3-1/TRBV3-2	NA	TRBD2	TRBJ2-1	TGTGCCAGCAGCCCCCCCCGAGCGGGAGGGCCAAAAGCCGATGAGCAGTTCTTC	CASSPPRAGGPKADEQFF
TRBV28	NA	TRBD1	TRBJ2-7	TGTGCCAGCAGTCCCGGGACAGCAACCTACGAGCAGTACTTC	CASSPGTATYEQYF
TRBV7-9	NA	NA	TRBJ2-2	TGTGCCAGCAATATGGCGGGTTCGAACACCGGGGAGCTGTTTTTT	CASNMAGSNTGELFF
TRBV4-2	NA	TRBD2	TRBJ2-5	TGTGCCAGCAGCCAAGATCTAGCGGGAAGGGAGACCCAGTACTTC	CASSQDLAGRETQYF
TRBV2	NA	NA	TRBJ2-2	TGTGCCAGCAGCGCTAACGGACTATCCGGGGAGCTGTTTTTT	CASSANGLSGELFF
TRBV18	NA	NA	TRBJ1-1	TGTGCCAGCTCACCACCATCGGAACAGGGAAAAGCTTTCTTT	CASSPPSEQGKAFF
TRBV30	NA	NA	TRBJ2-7	TGTGCCTGGAGCTTCGGGAGCTCCTACGAGCAGTACTTC	CAWSFGSSYEQYF
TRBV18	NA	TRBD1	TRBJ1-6	TGTGCCAGCTCACCTGGGACAGGGGTTAAAAATTCACCCCTCCACTTT	CASSPGTGVKNSPLHF
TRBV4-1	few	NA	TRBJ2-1	TGCGCCAGCAGCCAAGGACTTAGGGACACCTGGGGTGAGCAGTTCTTC	CASSQGLRDTWGEQFF